The T cell receptor beta chain described here comes from a study of blood T cell repertoires in COVID-19. Background on the study: Specimens from acute and convalescent COVID-19 originated in the United States, Italy and Spain.

The CDR3 contains 13 residues. The germline V gene encodes CDR1 SGHNT and CDR2 YYREEE (reference sequence). Trimming left V 5 bases short and J 6 bases short, with 14 bases between. Original analysis: Counts of nucleated cells, estimated from reference gene primer amplification, were obtained. The repertoire was sequenced with immunoSEQ multiplex PCR; TCRdb's copy has only in-frame clones and lacks some. V and J calls plus clone size are reproduced from that table; the DNA served to infer D and trimming. The repertoire includes roughly 150,000 clones, under 90% of them detected once, and approximately 8.4% sits in the top ten. Each participant's cohort was designated according to participant-reported clinical history.

The material sequenced was PBMCs or T cells enriched from blood (not recorded which). This TCR derives from a woman in her forties or fifties who had recovered from COVID-19. The J gene is TRBJ1-2, the V gene TRBV5-4; D is possibly TRBD1 (5 bases). The DNA of the CDR3 is TGTGCCAGCAGATTCTTCGGGGGAGATGGCTACACCTTC. It specifies CASRFFGGDGYTF. Complete variable domain (other parts from reference TRBV5-4 and TRBJ1-2): ETGVTQSPTHLIKTRGQQVTLRCSSQSGHNTVSWYQQALGQGPQFIFQYYREEENGRGNFPPRFSGLQFPNYSSELNVNALELDDSALYLCASRFFGGDGYTFGSGTRLTVV.